This is a list of T cell receptor beta chains from one sample in a study of regulatory T cells in long-lasting Graves disease. TCRdb reanalysed the multiplex PCR reads using MiXCR and keeps one entry per CDR3 protein. This sample has more than 400,000 distinct CDR3 sequences, with around 16% found just once. The same sample was also used in a study of T cells in Graves' hyperthyroidism and ophthalmopathy.

The sequencing used peripheral blood mononuclear cells (PBMCs), collected at new diagnosis, from a patient treated with antithyroid drugs. These receptors were taken from a man aged 40-49 years with Graves disease. Each CDR3 is given with its conserved first and last residue. D genes are given only for firm matches. Only part of the rows carry a size: once, few, many, or a class if the clone is expanded.

v_gene,abundance,j_gene,d_gene,CDR3nt,CDR3aa
TRBV18,many,TRBJ2-1,TRBD2,TGTGCCAGCTCACCTCTAGCGGGAGAGAACAATGAGCAGTTCTTC,CASSPLAGENNEQFF
TRBV6-2/TRBV6-3,few,TRBJ1-2,TRBD1,TGTGCCAGCAGTGAAGACACGACAGGGCTCTATGGCTACACCTTC,CASSEDTTGLYGYTF
TRBV18,many,TRBJ2-2,TRBD1,TGTGCCAGCTCACCTGCCGGGACAGGGGGCTACACCGGGGAGCTGTTTTTT,CASSPAGTGGYTGELFF
TRBV6-2/TRBV6-3,.,TRBJ2-2,TRBD1,TGTGCCAGCAGCTCGACCGGACAGGTACCCGGGGAGCTGTTTTTT,CASSSTGQVPGELFF
TRBV20-1,.,TRBJ2-7,.,TGCAGTGCTAAACTCCCAGGGGTGGCGGATGCCTACGAGCAGTACTTC,CSAKLPGVADAYEQYF
TRBV7-9,.,TRBJ1-5,TRBD1,TGTGCCAGCAGCCCTGACAGGGGGCACAATCAGCCCCAGCATTTT,CASSPDRGHNQPQHF
TRBV29-1,.,TRBJ2-2,.,TGCAGCGTTGACAGGGGAAACACCGGGGAGCTGTTTTTT,CSVDRGNTGELFF
TRBV2,many,TRBJ2-1,TRBD2,TGTGCCAGCAGGAAGAGCAGGGAGGGCGATAATGAGCAGTTCTTC,CASRKSREGDNEQFF
TRBV5-1,.,TRBJ1-2,TRBD1,TGCGCCAGCAGCTTTAAGGAACAGGGGGCGCATGGCTACACCTTC,CASSFKEQGAHGYTF
TRBV5-1,.,TRBJ1-4,TRBD1,TGCGCCAGCAGCCTGTCGACAGGGGGAGGTGAAAAACTGTTTTTT,CASSLSTGGGEKLFF
TRBV20-1,.,TRBJ1-5,TRBD1,TGCAGTGCTGCGGGACAGGGGTACAATCAGCCCCAGCATTTT,CSAAGQGYNQPQHF
TRBV5-1,many,TRBJ2-7,.,TGCGCCAGCAGCGTGGGACATTCAATATACGAGCAGTACTTC,CASSVGHSIYEQYF
TRBV7-9,.,TRBJ2-1,.,TGTGCCAGCAGCTTATTTTTTCGGACTATAGACAATGAGCAGTTCTTC,CASSLFFRTIDNEQFF
TRBV2,many,TRBJ1-5,TRBD1,TGTGCCAGCAACGAGGGACAGTCAAATCAGCCCCAGCATTTT,CASNEGQSNQPQHF
TRBV20-1,many,TRBJ2-5,.,TGCAGTGCTGAGGGGGAGGGGGCAGTCCAAGAGACCCAGTACTTC,CSAEGEGAVQETQYF
TRBV7-8,.,TRBJ2-7,TRBD2,TGTGCCAGCAGCCAAAGATTTGCGGGAGATTCGGAGCAGTACTTC,CASSQRFAGDSEQYF
TRBV12-5,.,TRBJ2-3,TRBD2,TGTGCTAGTGGGTCTAGCGGGAAAAATACGCAGTATTTT,CASGSSGKNTQYF
TRBV13,few,TRBJ2-5,TRBD1,TGTGCCAGCAGCTTCGAGTACACAGGGGGCGGCAAGACCCAGTACTTC,CASSFEYTGGGKTQYF
TRBV19,.,TRBJ2-6,.,TGTGCCAGTAGTATAGATAGGCAAAACTCTGGGGCCAACGTCCTGACTTTC,CASSIDRQNSGANVLTF
TRBV7-9,many,TRBJ1-2,.,TGTGCCAGCAGCCCACACCCGAAGGGGGTCTATGGCTACACCTTC,CASSPHPKGVYGYTF
TRBV20-1,many,TRBJ1-5,TRBD1,TGCAGTGCTAGAGACGACGACAGGGGATTACGCAATCAGCCCCAGCATTTT,CSARDDDRGLRNQPQHF
TRBV27,few,TRBJ1-5,TRBD1,TGTGCCAGCCGGACAGGGGGCTCGGGCAATCAGCCCCAGCATTTT,CASRTGGSGNQPQHF
TRBV7-6,.,TRBJ2-5,TRBD2,TGTGCCAGCAGCTTCGGGACTAGCGGGAGGAAGGCCCAGTACTTC,CASSFGTSGRKAQYF
TRBV11-2,many,TRBJ2-7,.,TGTGCCAGCAGCTCCTACCTAGGGTCCCAGGGATGGGAGCAGTACTTC,CASSSYLGSQGWEQYF
TRBV19,.,TRBJ1-5,TRBD1,TGTGCCAGTAGTATCCGGGGGGACAGGGGCAATCAGCCCCAGCATTTT,CASSIRGDRGNQPQHF
TRBV5-1,many,TRBJ2-1,TRBD2,TGCGCCAGCAGCTGGGAGGGATATGAGCAGTTCTTC,CASSWEGYEQFF
TRBV27,.,TRBJ1-1,.,TGTGCCAGCAGTTTAAGGGAGTCTTCCACTGAAGCTTTCTTT,CASSLRESSTEAFF
TRBV20-1,many,TRBJ2-1,.,TGCAGTGCTAGAGACAGTAGGGGGACGTACAATGAGCAGTTCTTC,CSARDSRGTYNEQFF
TRBV28,many,TRBJ2-7,TRBD2,TGTGCCAGCAGTCTTCGTAGCGGGGGGGTCCTTGGAGAGCAGTACTTC,CASSLRSGGVLGEQYF
TRBV24-1,.,TRBJ1-2,TRBD1,TGTGCCACCAGTGACCCTCGGACAGGAATGAGGGGCTACACCTTC,CATSDPRTGMRGYTF
TRBV9,few,TRBJ1-1,.,TGTGCCAGCAGCCCCAGCCGGGGGGCTGTTACTGAAGCTTTCTTT,CASSPSRGAVTEAFF
TRBV5-1,many,TRBJ2-2,.,TGCGCCAGCAGCCGAATACAACTAGGAAACACCGGGGAGCTGTTTTTT,CASSRIQLGNTGELFF
TRBV3-1,many,TRBJ2-1,.,TGTGCCAGCAGCCGACACAGGGAACCCTACAATGAGCAGTTCTTC,CASSRHREPYNEQFF
TRBV11-3,many,TRBJ1-6,.,TGTGCCAGCAGCTCCGCGTTCAATTCACCCCTCCACTTT,CASSSAFNSPLHF
TRBV7-3,.,TRBJ1-1,.,TGTGCCAGCAGCTTAAACAAAGCGACAGGCTTGTCAGCTTTCTTT,CASSLNKATGLSAFF
TRBV5-1,.,TRBJ2-5,.,TGCGCCAGCAGTCCAAATCCGAAAGAGACCCAGTACTTC,CASSPNPKETQYF
TRBV12-3/TRBV12-4,many,TRBJ2-7,TRBD2,TGTGCCAGCAGCCAGACTAGCTCTCGGGAGTACTTC,CASSQTSSREYF
TRBV12-3/TRBV12-4,few,TRBJ2-7,.,TGTGCCAGCAGTTACTCCCCGGGGACTTCGTACTTC,CASSYSPGTSYF
TRBV24-1,many,TRBJ2-1,.,TGTGCCACCAGTGTTTCGGGGCGGAGCTCCTCCTACAATGAGCAGTTCTTC,CATSVSGRSSSYNEQFF
TRBV2,many,TRBJ2-1,.,TGTGCCAGCACAAGCAATGAGCAGTTCTTC,CASTSNEQFF
TRBV4-1,.,TRBJ1-5,.,TGCGCCAGCAGCACCGGGGGGGGCGGCAATCAGCCCCAGCATTTT,CASSTGGGGNQPQHF
TRBV28,many,TRBJ1-1,.,TGTGCCAGCAGATCGGCCCCGAACACTGAAGCTTTCTTT,CASRSAPNTEAFF
TRBV7-3,many,TRBJ2-5,.,TGTGCCAGCAGCTTCTCGGCCTACGAGACCCAGTACTTC,CASSFSAYETQYF
TRBV27,.,TRBJ2-3,TRBD2,TGTGCCAGCAGTACCCTCTCCCGGGAGGGCACAGATACGCAGTATTTT,CASSTLSREGTDTQYF
TRBV19,few,TRBJ2-7,TRBD1,TGTGCCACTTCGGACAGGGGTGTCGGCGAGCAGTACTTC,CATSDRGVGEQYF
TRBV28,many,TRBJ2-2,.,TGTGCCAGCAAACCGGGCGATAACACCGGGGAGCTGTTTTTT,CASKPGDNTGELFF
TRBV20-1,many,TRBJ2-3,.,TGCAGTGCTAGTTTCAGAGGGAGGTCAGATACGCAGTATTTT,CSASFRGRSDTQYF
TRBV28,few,TRBJ2-4,.,TGTGCCAGCTGGGACGGAACCAAAAACATTCAGTACTTC,CASWDGTKNIQYF
TRBV7-9,.,TRBJ1-1,.,TGTGCCAGCAGCTTAGCAGGGGCTAGGACTGAAGCTTTCTTT,CASSLAGARTEAFF